Listed below are T cell receptor beta chains from one sample, sequenced in a study of healthy donors' naive CD4 and CD8 T cells. TCRdb recomputed calls from the reads with MiXCR, one row per CDR3 protein. The table shows 180,000 or so distinct CDR3 sequences, with about 76% occurring only once. Sequencing input: naive CD4+ and CD8+ T cells sorted from blood, pooled from several donors. These receptors were obtained from a pool of human donors in good health; the sample pools cells from several healthy donors. Each CDR3 is given with its conserved first and last residue. The D gene is left open where the match is weak. Size is omitted from some rows. Given values are once, few, many or a class for expanded clones.

NA TRBJ2-1 TRBV5-4 NA CATQEWDEQFF TGTGCCACCCAGGAGTGGGATGAGCAGTTCTTC
NA TRBJ1-1 TRBV28 NA CASSWAGVLNTEAFF TGTGCCAGCAGTTGGGCGGGGGTCTTGAACACTGAAGCTTTCTTT
few TRBJ2-1 TRBV6-5 TRBD2 CASSYYSGRANEQFF TGTGCCAGCAGCTACTATAGCGGGAGGGCCAATGAGCAGTTCTTC
NA TRBJ1-6 TRBV6-5 TRBD1 CASSYSSLGGDNSPLHF TGTGCCAGCAGTTACAGCAGTTTAGGGGGCGATAATTCACCCCTCCACTTT
once TRBJ2-7 TRBV7-8 NA CASNQRNSYEQYF TGTGCCAGCAATCAGCGCAACTCCTACGAGCAGTACTTC
NA TRBJ2-1 TRBV24-1 NA CATSDPKVQGKGYNEQFF TGTGCCACCAGTGATCCAAAAGTACAGGGCAAGGGTTACAATGAGCAGTTCTTC
NA TRBJ2-1 TRBV5-1 TRBD2 CASSSLAGGAYNEQFF TGCGCCAGCAGCTCGTTAGCGGGAGGCGCCTACAATGAGCAGTTCTTC
NA TRBJ1-2 TRBV29-1 NA CSAEATGQAYGYTF TGCAGCGCAGAGGCCACAGGGCAGGCCTATGGCTACACCTTC
NA TRBJ1-5 TRBV19 NA CASSIEDSNQPQHF TGTGCCAGTAGTATCGAGGACAGCAATCAGCCCCAGCATTTT
NA TRBJ2-7 TRBV30 NA CAWSPTGYEQYF TGTGCCTGGAGTCCTACAGGCTACGAGCAGTACTTC
NA TRBJ2-3 TRBV7-2 NA CASSLDSDPYTDTQYF TGTGCCAGCAGTTTGGACTCGGACCCTTACACAGATACGCAGTATTTT
NA TRBJ1-5 TRBV19 NA CASSIVGPTPQHF TGTGCCAGTAGTATAGTTGGGCCGACACCCCAGCATTTT
NA TRBJ2-2 TRBV7-8 NA CASSPHSSSLNTGELFF TGTGCCAGCAGCCCCCATTCTAGCTCCTTGAACACCGGGGAGCTGTTTTTT
NA TRBJ2-1 TRBV11-2 NA CASSLDLRRRSYNEQFF TGTGCCAGCAGCTTAGATCTTCGGAGAAGGTCCTACAATGAGCAGTTCTTC
NA TRBJ2-1 TRBV6-2/TRBV6-3 NA CASGTRPGHLYNEQFF TGTGCCAGCGGAACACGACCGGGACACCTGTACAATGAGCAGTTCTTC
NA TRBJ2-6 TRBV6-5 NA CASSYIGSGANVLTF TGTGCCAGCAGCTACATTGGCTCTGGGGCCAACGTCCTGACTTTC